The T cell receptor beta chain described here comes from a study of technical replicates of blood from a handful of donors. The ends lost 7 bases at V and 5 bases at J; junction bases unmatched: 6. CDR3 size: 14 residues. Germline V lookup: CDR1 MNHEY, CDR2 SVGAGI. TCRdb's table, derived via immunoSEQ multiplex PCR, lists solely in-frame clones and lacks some. Of approximately 81,000 clones in the sample, roughly four fifths are singletons; the top ten hold about 4%. Material for sequencing was PBMCs. V gene TRBV6-5 combines with J gene TRBJ2-7; the match to TRBD2 covers 12 bases. The TCR was taken from a human donor in good health. Some clones in this sample may be carry-over from other donors' samples. CDR3 in amino acids: CASIGLAGTHEQYF. The CDR3 nucleotides read TGTGCCAGCATTGGACTAGCGGGAACCCACGAGCAGTACTTC.